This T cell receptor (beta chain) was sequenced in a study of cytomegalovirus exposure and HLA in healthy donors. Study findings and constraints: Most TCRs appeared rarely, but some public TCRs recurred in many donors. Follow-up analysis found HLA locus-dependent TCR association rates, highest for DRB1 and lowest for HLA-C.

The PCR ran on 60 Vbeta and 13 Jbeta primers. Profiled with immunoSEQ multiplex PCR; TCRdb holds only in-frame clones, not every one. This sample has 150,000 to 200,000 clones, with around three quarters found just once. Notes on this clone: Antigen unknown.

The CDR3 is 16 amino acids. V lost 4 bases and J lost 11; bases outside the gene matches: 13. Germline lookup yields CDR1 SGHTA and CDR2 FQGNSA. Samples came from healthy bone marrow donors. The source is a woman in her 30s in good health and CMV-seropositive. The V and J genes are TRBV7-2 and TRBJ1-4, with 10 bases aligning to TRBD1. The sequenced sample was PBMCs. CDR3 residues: CASSSQETGGFGKLFF. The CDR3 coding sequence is TGTGCCAGCAGCTCCCAAGAGACAGGGGGCTTTGGGAAACTGTTTTTT. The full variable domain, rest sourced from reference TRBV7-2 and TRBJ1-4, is GAGVSQSPSNKVTEKGKDVELRCDPISGHTALYWYRQSLGQGLEFLIYFQGNSAPDKSGLPSDRFSAERTGGSVSTLTIQRTQQEDSAVYLCASSSQETGGFGKLFFGSGTQLSVL.